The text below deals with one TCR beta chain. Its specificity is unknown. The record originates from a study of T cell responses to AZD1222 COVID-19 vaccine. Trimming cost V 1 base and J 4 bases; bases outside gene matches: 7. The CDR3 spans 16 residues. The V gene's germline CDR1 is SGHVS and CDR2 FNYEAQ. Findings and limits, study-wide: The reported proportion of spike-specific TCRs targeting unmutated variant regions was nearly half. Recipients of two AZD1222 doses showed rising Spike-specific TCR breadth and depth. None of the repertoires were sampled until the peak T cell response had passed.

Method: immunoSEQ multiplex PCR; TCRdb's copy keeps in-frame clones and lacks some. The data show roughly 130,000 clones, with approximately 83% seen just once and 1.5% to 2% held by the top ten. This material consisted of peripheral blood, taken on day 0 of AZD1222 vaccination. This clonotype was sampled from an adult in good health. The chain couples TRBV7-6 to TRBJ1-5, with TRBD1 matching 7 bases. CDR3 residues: CASSLGSWDRNQPQHF. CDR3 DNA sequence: TGTGCCAGCAGCTTAGGGTCTTGGGACAGAAATCAGCCCCAGCATTTT.